Listed below are T cell receptor beta chains from one sample, sequenced in a study of T cells in Graves' hyperthyroidism and ophthalmopathy. TCRdb re-called the multiplex PCR reads through MiXCR, storing one row per CDR3 protein. The sample lists a few hundred thousand distinct CDR3 sequences; roughly an eighth were seen once. The material sequenced was blood. These receptor sequences come from a woman under 30 with Graves' hyperthyroidism. Each CDR3 is given without its conserved first and last residue. D genes are given only for firm matches.

d_gene	j_gene	len	v_gene	CDR3aa
TRBD1	TRBJ1-2	15	TRBV6-1	ASVAWDRFRDNYGYT
NA	TRBJ2-2	13	TRBV12-3/TRBV12-4	ASSLARTNAGELF
NA	TRBJ1-1	10	TRBV20-1	SARGGGPEAF
NA	TRBJ2-1	11	TRBV6-5	ASSYRNQNEQF
NA	TRBJ2-1	13	TRBV6-5	ASSYGRGSYNEQF
TRBD1	TRBJ2-1	12	TRBV6-4	ASSEGQASNEQF
TRBD1	TRBJ2-1	11	TRBV18	ASSPLTGDEQF
NA	TRBJ1-1	8	TRBV29-1	SVLEGGAF
NA	TRBJ2-5	13	TRBV11-2	ASSLVTSSLTNQY
TRBD2	TRBJ2-1	13	TRBV6-2/TRBV6-3	ASRPKREPYNEQF
TRBD1	TRBJ2-5	13	TRBV27	ASSTPGQGRKTQY
NA	TRBJ1-1	15	TRBV19	ASSISHGRPMNTEAF
NA	TRBJ1-1	10	TRBV30	AWGLVNTEAF
NA	TRBJ1-1	12	TRBV4-2	ASSQATEDTEAF
TRBD1	TRBJ1-1	12	TRBV2	ASREDPAAGGTF
NA	TRBJ1-1	13	TRBV18	ASSTEGGLRTEAF
NA	TRBJ2-1	17	TRBV12-3/TRBV12-4	ASSLGGIVYPPAYNEQF
NA	TRBJ2-1	11	TRBV9	ASSGDFINEQF
NA	TRBJ1-2	13	TRBV6-1	ASRPSGDFVYGYT
TRBD1	TRBJ2-7	16	TRBV27	ASSFSGRTGGISYEQY
TRBD1	TRBJ1-2	17	TRBV7-8	ASSLARFGAEGGKAGYT
NA	TRBJ1-1	12	TRBV29-1	SVSPTILNTEAF
NA	TRBJ2-3	13	TRBV27	ASSLLGGISDTQY
TRBD2	TRBJ2-5	12	TRBV10-3	AIRDTSAQETQY
NA	TRBJ2-1	12	TRBV29-1	SVGLSVRMNEQF
NA	TRBJ1-1	11	TRBV5-1	ASSKRDNTEAF
NA	TRBJ2-3	12	TRBV2	ASRPDFQTDTQY
TRBD1	TRBJ2-1	11	TRBV24-1	ATSDPTGGEQF
TRBD1	TRBJ2-5	13	TRBV7-8	ASSLTGGRAETQY